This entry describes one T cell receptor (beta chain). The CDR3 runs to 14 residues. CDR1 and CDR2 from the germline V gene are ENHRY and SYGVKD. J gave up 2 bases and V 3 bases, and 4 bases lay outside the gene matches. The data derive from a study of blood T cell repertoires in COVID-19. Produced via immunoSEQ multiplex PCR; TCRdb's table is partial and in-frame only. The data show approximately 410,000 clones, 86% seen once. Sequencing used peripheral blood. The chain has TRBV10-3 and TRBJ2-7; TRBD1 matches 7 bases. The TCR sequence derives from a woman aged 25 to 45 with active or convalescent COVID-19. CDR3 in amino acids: CAISDRDRPYEQYF. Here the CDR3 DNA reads TGTGCCATCAGTGATAGGGACAGACCCTACGAGCAGTACTTC.